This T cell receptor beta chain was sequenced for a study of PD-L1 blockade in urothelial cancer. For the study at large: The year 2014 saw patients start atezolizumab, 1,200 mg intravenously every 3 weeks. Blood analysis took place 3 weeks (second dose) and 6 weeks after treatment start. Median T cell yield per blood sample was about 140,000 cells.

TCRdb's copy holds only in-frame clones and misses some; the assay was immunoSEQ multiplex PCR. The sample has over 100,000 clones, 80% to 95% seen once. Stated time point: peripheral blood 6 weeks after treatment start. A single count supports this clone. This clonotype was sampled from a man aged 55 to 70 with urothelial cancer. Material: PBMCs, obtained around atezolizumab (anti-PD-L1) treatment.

This chain's CDR3 is CASSLAQGVVSPLHF. In DNA, the CDR3 is TGTGCCAGCAGCTTAGCCCAGGGGGTAGTTTCACCCCTCCACTTT. The rearrangement uses TRBV11-2 and TRBJ1-6; the match to TRBD1 covers 7 bases. The germline gives CDR1 SGHAT, CDR2 FQNNGV. The CDR3 is made up of 15 amino acids. V trimming: 1 base; J trimming: 9 bases; junction bases outside the gene matches: 6.